These 4 T cell receptor beta chains originate from one sample sequenced in a study of T cells in Graves' hyperthyroidism and ophthalmopathy. The TCR beta CDR3 regions underwent amplification using RNA transcripts as the source. First-round RT-PCR of the TCR CDR3 relied on the HTBI primer set. TCRdb processed the multiplex PCR reads anew with MiXCR; each CDR3 protein has one entry. The sample yields 270,000 or so distinct CDR3 sequences, around a quarter seen once. Material for sequencing was blood. Every receptor here comes from a man between 40 and 49 years old with Graves' hyperthyroidism that later progressed to Graves' ophthalmopathy.

Ten or more counts support this clonotype. V usage is TRBV5-6 and J usage is TRBJ2-7, with 7 bases aligning to TRBD1. This CDR3 contains 15 residues. The germline CDR1 and CDR2 sequences are SGHDT and YYEEEE. V dropped 2 bases and J dropped 6; count of bases not matched to a gene: 11. The CDR3 loop is CASSLGDRAFREQYF. For the CDR3, the DNA is TGTGCCAGCAGCTTAGGGGACAGAGCATTTCGCGAGCAGTACTTC.

The rearrangement uses TRBV29-1 and TRBJ2-7, with TRBD1 matching 8 bases. V was clipped by 8 bases and J by 5 bases; unmatched bases: 5. Germline assignment: CDR1 SQVTM and CDR2 ANQGSEA. The length of the CDR3 is 11 residues. CDR3 loop: CSSWTGNEQYF. DNA for the CDR3: TGCAGCTCGTGGACAGGGAACGAGCAGTACTTC.

V and J are TRBV7-2 and TRBJ1-5; maybe TRBD1 (5 bases). Germline V lookup: CDR1 SGHTA, CDR2 FQGNSA. The germline V and J ends were trimmed by 1 base and 6 bases, with 13 bases remaining between them. The CDR3 covers 15 residues. The DNA for the CDR3 is TGTGCCAGCAGCTTAGGTGGGGGGTCGGTTCAGCCCCAGCATTTT. It specifies CASSLGGGSVQPQHF.

In this sample, this clonotype turned up many times. This chain links TRBV5-5 with TRBJ1-1; 8 bases line up with TRBD1. J was trimmed by 9 bases and V by 2 bases; bases with no gene match: 9. CDR1 and CDR2 from the germline V gene are SGHKS and YYEKEE (reference sequence). This CDR3 region has 14 residues. The CDR3 DNA reads TGTGCCAGCAGCTTCCGGACAGGGTCGTCCCAAGCTTTCTTT. Amino acid sequence: CASSFRTGSSQAFF.